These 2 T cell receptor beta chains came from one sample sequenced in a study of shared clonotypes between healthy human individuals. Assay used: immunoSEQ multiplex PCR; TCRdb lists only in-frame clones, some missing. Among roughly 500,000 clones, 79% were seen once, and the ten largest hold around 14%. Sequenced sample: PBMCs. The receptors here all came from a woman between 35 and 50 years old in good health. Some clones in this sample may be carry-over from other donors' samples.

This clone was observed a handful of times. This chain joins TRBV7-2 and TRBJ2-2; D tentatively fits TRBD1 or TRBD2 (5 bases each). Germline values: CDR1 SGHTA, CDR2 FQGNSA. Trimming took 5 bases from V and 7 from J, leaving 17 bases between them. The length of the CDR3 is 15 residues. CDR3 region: CASSAWDRMGGELFF. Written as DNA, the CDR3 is TGTGCCAGCAGCGCATGGGACCGAATGGGCGGGGAGCTGTTTTTT.

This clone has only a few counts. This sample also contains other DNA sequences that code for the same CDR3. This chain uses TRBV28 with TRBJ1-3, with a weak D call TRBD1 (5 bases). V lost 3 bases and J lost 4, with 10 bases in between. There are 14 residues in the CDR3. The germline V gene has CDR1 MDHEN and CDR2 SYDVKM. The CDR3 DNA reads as TGTGCCAGCAGTTTCGGGGGTGGAGGAAACACCATATATTTT. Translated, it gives CASSFGGGGNTIYF.